This TCR beta chain was profiled in a study of blood T cells in healthy people across ages. A sample-barcoded 5' primer and a J-beta primer mix were used in a second PCR of roughly 7 to 11 cycles. One entry per CDR3 protein results from TCRdb running MiXCR on the 5' RACE reads. Found here are 1,500,000 or so distinct CDR3 sequences, 59% of them singletons; the top ten hold 6.5% to 8.5%. CDR3 length: 13 amino acids. Germline V lookup: CDR1 DFQATT, CDR2 SNEGSKA (reference sequence). V lost 3 bases and J lost 2, with 8 bases in between. This clonotype was seen a few times. The TCR sequence derives from a man aged 18 to 30 in good health. The sample was blood. The chain uses TRBV20-1 and TRBJ2-1; possibly TRBD1 or TRBD2 for D (5 bases each). The CDR3 DNA is TGCAGTGCTAGCGGGGCGACCTACAATGAGCAGTTCTTC. The encoded protein is CSASGATYNEQFF.